These 23 T cell receptor beta chains were all obtained from the same sample, sequenced in a study of cytotoxic CD8 clonotypes in ibrutinib-treated CLL. The repertoire was sequenced with immunoSEQ multiplex PCR; TCRdb's copy has only in-frame clones and lacks some. The sample records roughly 160,000 clones, about four fifths being singletons. Sequencing used PBMCs, obtained after 12 months of ibrutinib treatment. The receptors derive from a human donor with chronic lymphocytic leukemia.

The chain couples TRBV28 to TRBJ1-5, with TRBD1 as a possible D gene (5 bases). The V gene's germline CDR1 is MDHEN and CDR2 SYDVKM. CDR3 length: 15 residues. Trimming pared 3 bases from V and 5 bases from J, leaving 14 bases between. In DNA form, the CDR3 reads TGTGCCAGCAGTTTTAGGCCTGGGACCCATCAGCCCCAGCATTTT. Protein product: CASSFRPGTHQPQHF.

CDR3 in amino acids: CASRLIEGSTEAFF. The CDR3 DNA sequence: TGCGCCAGCAGGTTGATCGAAGGGAGCACTGAAGCTTTCTTT. The chain couples TRBV5-1 to TRBJ1-1, with D unresolved. V was cut by 5 bases and J by 4 bases, with 15 bases left in between. The length of the CDR3 is 14 residues. Germline V gene sequence: CDR1 SGHRS, CDR2 YFSETQ.

This clone appeared once. The rearrangement links TRBV6-5 to TRBJ1-2, with TRBD1 as a possible D gene (5 bases). Trimming shortened V by 4 bases and J by 8 bases, and 20 bases separated the two germline ends. The length of the CDR3 is 15 residues. The V gene's germline CDR1 is MNHEY and CDR2 SVGAGI. CDR3 region: CASSFKRIGERGYTF. The CDR3 coding sequence is TGTGCCAGCAGTTTCAAAAGGATAGGGGAACGGGGCTACACCTTC.

Here the CDR3 DNA reads TGTGCCAGCATAGGGGCAGATACGCAGTATTTT. Translating gives CASIGADTQYF. V is TRBV28 and J is TRBJ2-3; possibly TRBD1 for D (5 bases). CDR3 size: 11 residues. From germline, CDR1 is MDHEN and CDR2 SYDVKM. V was trimmed by 7 bases and J by 4 bases, leaving 6 bases between them. The full variable domain, in which reference TRBV28 and TRBJ2-3 provide the parts outside the CDR3, is DVKVTQSSRYLVKRTGEKVFLECVQDMDHENMFWYRQDPGLGLRLIYFSYDVKMKEKGDIPEGYSVSREKKERFSLILESASTNQTSMYLCASIGADTQYFGPGTRLTVL.

The chain carries TRBV5-4 and TRBJ1-1; D remains ambiguous. Trimming removed 4 bases at V and 6 bases at J, with 7 bases between. This CDR3 is 11 amino acids long. The germline V gene has CDR1 SGHNT and CDR2 YYREEE (reference sequence). In DNA form, the CDR3 reads TGTGCCAGCAGCGGAGCCTCTGAAGCTTTCTTT. This translates into CASSGASEAFF. Based on the CDR3 plus reference TRBV5-4 and TRBJ1-1, the full variable domain is ETGVTQSPTHLIKTRGQQVTLRCSSQSGHNTVSWYQQALGQGPQFIFQYYREEENGRGNFPPRFSGLQFPNYSSELNVNALELDDSALYLCASSGASEAFFGQGTRLTVV.

J is TRBJ1-2 and V is TRBV7-2; a weak D match, TRBD1 (5 bases). The CDR3 is 11 residues long. V dropped 8 bases and J dropped 6 bases, with 10 bases sitting between them. Germline V gene lookup returns CDR1 SGHTA and CDR2 FQGNSA. The CDR3 here is CASWGRDGYTF. CDR3 in DNA: TGTGCCAGCTGGGGGAGGGATGGCTACACCTTC.

CDR3 coding DNA: TGTGCCAGTAGTATGGGGACAGTTTCGGGTCAGCCCCAGCATTTT. Translating gives CASSMGTVSGQPQHF. V gene TRBV19 combines with J gene TRBJ1-5; TRBD1 agrees at 7 bases. Losses at the gene ends were 3 bases for V and 6 bases for J; bases not matched to a gene: 8. Germline-derived CDR1 and CDR2 are LNHDA and SQIVND (reference sequence). The CDR3 is 15 amino acids.

The chain is built from TRBV7-2 and TRBJ2-1; TRBD2 is a possible D gene (6 bases). The CDR3 length is 12 residues. Germline V lookup: CDR1 SGHTA, CDR2 FQGNSA. V was pared by 3 bases and J by 8 bases, with 8 bases between. The CDR3 DNA sequence: TGTGCCAGCAGCTTCGGGACTTATGAGCAGTTCTTC. Amino acid sequence: CASSFGTYEQFF.

The chain employs TRBV9 and TRBJ2-7, with D possibly matching TRBD1 (5 bases). The CDR3 runs to 15 residues. The V gene lost 3 bases and the J gene lost 2 bases, with 15 bases spanning the gap. CDR1 and CDR2 (germline): SGDLS, YYNGEE. The CDR3, as DNA: TGTGCCAGCAGCGCCGCAGGACACGTAACCTACGAGCAGTACTTC. This codes for CASSAAGHVTYEQYF.

Only one count was recorded for this clone. This rearrangement joins TRBV28 to TRBJ2-7; possible D gene TRBD2, 5 bases. The germline V gene has CDR1 MDHEN and CDR2 SYDVKM. This CDR3 is built from 16 residues. Trimming pared 4 bases from V and 0 bases from J, leaving 16 bases between. CDR3 in amino acids: CASSSPAAAYSYEQYF. CDR3 sequence (DNA): TGTGCCAGCAGTTCACCAGCAGCGGCTTACTCCTACGAGCAGTACTTC.

J is TRBJ1-5 and V is TRBV9, with TRBD1 identical over 10 bases. Germline V gene lookup returns CDR1 SGDLS and CDR2 YYNGEE. CDR3 length: 15 residues. The ends lost 0 bases at V and 6 bases at J; junction bases unmatched: 3. The DNA of the CDR3 is TGTGCCAGCAGCGTAGGACAGGGGGCTGGTCAGCCCCAGCATTTT. This encodes CASSVGQGAGQPQHF.

This clone appeared once. The gene calls are TRBV4-2 and TRBJ2-4; D gene ambiguous. This CDR3 is 16 amino acids long. Between the trimmed V and J ends, which lost 0 bases and 0 bases, there was a span of 9 bases. Germline V gives CDR1 LGHNA, CDR2 YNFKEQ. DNA of the CDR3: TGTGCCAGCAGCCAAGAAGGGTACCTAGCCAAAAACATTCAGTACTTC. Residues: CASSQEGYLAKNIQYF.

A single count supports this clone. This chain uses TRBV4-3 with TRBJ2-7; 7 positions match TRBD1. The junction had 8 bases not matched to a gene; V was cut back by 4 bases and J by 5 bases. This CDR3 contains 14 residues. In germline, CDR1 is LGHNA, CDR2 YSLEER. The CDR3 DNA reads TGCGCCAGCAGCCCGGACAGGTACAAACACGAGCAGTACTTC. Its translation is CASSPDRYKHEQYF.

This chain joins TRBV7-2 and TRBJ2-1; 7 bases match TRBD1. J lost 6 bases, V lost 7 bases, and 9 bases had no gene match. Germline V CDR1 and CDR2: SGHTA, FQGNSA. The CDR3 is made up of 14 amino acids. The CDR3 is CASTLRTGVNEQFF. In nucleotides, the CDR3 is TGTGCCAGCACCTTGAGAACAGGGGTCAATGAGCAGTTCTTC.

The chain uses TRBV5-1 and TRBJ2-1, with 7 bases aligning to TRBD2. The CDR3 consists of 15 residues. Germline values: CDR1 SGHRS, CDR2 YFSETQ. The junction had 6 bases not matched to a gene; V was cut back by 3 bases and J by 3 bases. CDR3: CASSYQGGVYNEQFF. The CDR3 nucleotides read TGCGCCAGCAGCTACCAGGGAGGGGTCTACAATGAGCAGTTCTTC.

The chain carries TRBV9 and TRBJ2-5; 11 bases agree with TRBD2. V shed 0 bases and J 7 bases; nucleotides not matched to a gene: 17. Germline values: CDR1 SGDLS, CDR2 YYNGEE. The CDR3 contains 19 residues. CDR3 sequence reads: CASSVATLAGEPCFWTQYF. CDR3 in DNA: TGTGCCAGCAGCGTAGCTACACTAGCGGGAGAACCCTGTTTTTGGACCCAGTACTTC. The full variable domain, rest sourced from reference TRBV9 and TRBJ2-5, is DSGVTQTPKHLITATGQRVTLRCSPRSGDLSVYWYQQSLDQGLQFLIQYYNGEERAKGNILERFSAQQFPDLHSELNLSSLELGDSALYFCASSVATLAGEPCFWTQYFGPGTRLLVL.

This clone is a singleton in its sample. The V and J genes are TRBV5-6 and TRBJ1-2; 10 positions match TRBD1. This CDR3 region has 14 residues. From germline, CDR1 is SGHDT and CDR2 YYEEEE. With V trimmed by 6 bases and J by 3 bases, 5 bases remained unmatched. DNA of the CDR3: TGTGCCAGCACCGGACAGGGGGACGACTATGGCTACACCTTC. This gives the protein CASTGQGDDYGYTF.

This clone appeared a few times. The junction shows a germline mismatch at one end, possibly a read error. The chain recombines TRBV7-2 with TRBJ2-7; D not resolved. The CDR3 extends over 12 amino acids. CDR1 and CDR2 from the germline V gene are SGHTA and FQGNSA. The CDR3 DNA reads TGTGCCAGCAGCTTAGACCAGAGACCCCTTGACTTC. It encodes CASSLDQRPLDF.

The V call is TRBV19, the J call TRBJ2-7, with 9 positions matching TRBD2. Germline CDR1 and CDR2: LNHDA and SQIVND (reference sequence). This CDR3 has 14 residues. V shed 10 bases, J shed 7 bases, and the junction held 14 bases outside the gene matches. The CDR3 reads CATSGSGGPGEQYF. The CDR3 DNA follows: TGTGCCACCAGCGGAAGCGGGGGGCCGGGGGAGCAGTACTTC.

There are a few counts of this clone. The rearrangement joins TRBV19 to TRBJ1-1; D is perhaps TRBD1 (5 bases). CDR1 and CDR2 (germline): LNHDA, SQIVND (reference sequence). The CDR3 sequence is 13 residues long. V was pared by 8 bases and J by 5 bases, with 15 bases between. The CDR3 is CASGRQGRTEAFF. The CDR3 DNA is TGTGCCAGTGGGAGGCAGGGACGGACTGAAGCTTTCTTT.

The V gene is TRBV28, the J gene TRBJ2-7; 10 bases match TRBD1. This CDR3 is 16 amino acids long. The V and J ends lost 4 bases and 4 bases, in that order; junction bases with no gene match: 10. Germline-derived CDR1 and CDR2 are MDHEN and SYDVKM. The CDR3 sequence: CASSSPPGQGRYEQYF. The CDR3 region has the DNA TGTGCCAGCAGTTCCCCTCCGGGACAGGGGAGATACGAGCAGTACTTC.

This clone was seen more than once but under ten times. The chain links TRBV30 to TRBJ2-7; no clear D. CDR1 GTSNPN and CDR2 SVGIG come from the germline V gene (reference sequence). The CDR3 is 16 residues long. Trimming stripped 1 base from V and 0 bases from J, with 16 bases between. The chain's CDR3 is CAWSGSEGKSSYEQYF. CDR3 nucleotide sequence: TGTGCCTGGAGTGGTTCAGAAGGTAAAAGCTCCTACGAGCAGTACTTC.

The chain recombines TRBV5-1 with TRBJ1-5, with D uncertain. V lost 4 bases and J lost 4, with 21 bases in between. This CDR3 contains 17 residues. Per the germline V gene, CDR1 is SGHRS and CDR2 is YFSETQ. The CDR3 DNA reads TGCGCCAGCAGCCTGTACGAGACACTTGGGGATAATCAGCCCCAGCATTTT. Residues: CASSLYETLGDNQPQHF.